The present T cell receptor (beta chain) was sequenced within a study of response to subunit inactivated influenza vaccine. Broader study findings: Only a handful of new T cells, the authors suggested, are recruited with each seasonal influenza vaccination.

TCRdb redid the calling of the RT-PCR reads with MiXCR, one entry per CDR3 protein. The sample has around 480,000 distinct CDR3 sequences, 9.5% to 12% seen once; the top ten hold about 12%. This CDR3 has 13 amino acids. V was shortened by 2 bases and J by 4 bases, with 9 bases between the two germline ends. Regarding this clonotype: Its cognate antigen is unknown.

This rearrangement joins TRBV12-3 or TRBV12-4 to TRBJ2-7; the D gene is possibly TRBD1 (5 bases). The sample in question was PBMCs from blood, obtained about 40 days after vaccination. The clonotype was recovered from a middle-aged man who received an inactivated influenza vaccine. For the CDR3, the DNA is TGTGCCAGCAGTTTACAGGACATATACGAGCAGTACTTC. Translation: CASSLQDIYEQYF.